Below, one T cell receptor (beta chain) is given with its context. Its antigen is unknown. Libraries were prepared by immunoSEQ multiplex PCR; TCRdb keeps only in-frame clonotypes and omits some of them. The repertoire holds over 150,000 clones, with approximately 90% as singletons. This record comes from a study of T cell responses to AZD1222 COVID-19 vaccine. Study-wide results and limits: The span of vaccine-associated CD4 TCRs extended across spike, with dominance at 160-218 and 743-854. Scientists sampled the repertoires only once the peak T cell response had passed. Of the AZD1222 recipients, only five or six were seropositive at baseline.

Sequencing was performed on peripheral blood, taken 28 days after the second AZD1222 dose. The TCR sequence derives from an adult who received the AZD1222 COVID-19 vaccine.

Here the CDR3 reads CASSFSVPKGWNSGNTIYF. Written as DNA, the CDR3 is TGTGCCAGCAGTTTTTCCGTCCCCAAGGGTTGGAACTCTGGAAACACCATATATTTT. The chain uses TRBV28 and TRBJ1-3; D is unresolved. The CDR3 spans 19 residues. CDR1 is MDHEN, CDR2 SYDVKM, per germline. Deletions cut 3 bases from V and 0 bases from J, with 21 bases between. Using reference TRBV28 and TRBJ1-3 for the parts outside the CDR3, the full variable domain is DVKVTQSSRYLVKRTGEKVFLECVQDMDHENMFWYRQDPGLGLRLIYFSYDVKMKEKGDIPEGYSVSREKKERFSLILESASTNQTSMYLCASSFSVPKGWNSGNTIYFGEGSWLTVV.